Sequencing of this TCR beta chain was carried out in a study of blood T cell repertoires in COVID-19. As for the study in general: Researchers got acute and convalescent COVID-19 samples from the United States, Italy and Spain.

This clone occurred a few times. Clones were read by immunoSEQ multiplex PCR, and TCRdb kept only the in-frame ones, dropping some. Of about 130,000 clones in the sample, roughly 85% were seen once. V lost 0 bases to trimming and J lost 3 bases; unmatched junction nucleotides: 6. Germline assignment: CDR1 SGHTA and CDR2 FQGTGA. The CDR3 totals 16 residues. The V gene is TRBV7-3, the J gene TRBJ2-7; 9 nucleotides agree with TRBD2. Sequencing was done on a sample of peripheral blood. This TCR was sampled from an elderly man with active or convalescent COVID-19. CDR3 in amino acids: CASSLTGGRAGYEQYF. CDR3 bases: TGTGCCAGCAGCTTAACGGGCGGGAGGGCCGGCTACGAGCAGTACTTC.